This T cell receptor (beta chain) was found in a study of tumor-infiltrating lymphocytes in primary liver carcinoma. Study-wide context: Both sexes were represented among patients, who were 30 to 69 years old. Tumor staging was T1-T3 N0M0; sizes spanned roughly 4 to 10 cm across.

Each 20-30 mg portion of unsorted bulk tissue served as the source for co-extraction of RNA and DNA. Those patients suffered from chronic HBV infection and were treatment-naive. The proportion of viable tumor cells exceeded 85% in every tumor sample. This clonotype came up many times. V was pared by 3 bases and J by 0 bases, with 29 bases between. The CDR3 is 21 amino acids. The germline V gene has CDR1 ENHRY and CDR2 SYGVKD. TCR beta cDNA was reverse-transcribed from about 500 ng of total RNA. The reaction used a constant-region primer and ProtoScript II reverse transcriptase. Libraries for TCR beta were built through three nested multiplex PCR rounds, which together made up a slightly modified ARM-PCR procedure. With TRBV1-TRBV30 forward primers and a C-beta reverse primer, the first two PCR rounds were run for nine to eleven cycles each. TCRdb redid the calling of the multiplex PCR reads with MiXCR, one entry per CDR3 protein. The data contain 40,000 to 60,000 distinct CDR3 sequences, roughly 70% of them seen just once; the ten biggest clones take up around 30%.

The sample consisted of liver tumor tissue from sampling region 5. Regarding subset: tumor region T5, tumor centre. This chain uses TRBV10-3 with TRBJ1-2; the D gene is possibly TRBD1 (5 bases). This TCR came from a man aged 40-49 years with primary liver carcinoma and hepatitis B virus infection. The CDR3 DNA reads TGTGCCATCAGTGACCACCACCGCCCCGGGGACGGGGACGCGGCTAACTATGGCTACACCTTC. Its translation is CAISDHHRPGDGDAANYGYTF.